The clone carrying this T cell receptor beta chain was detected ten times or more. Its antigen is not identified. The data were obtained in a study of glioma-infiltrating T cells. Study findings and constraints: Non-neoplastic patients had below-expected tissue-blood divergence, while all gliomas exceeded expectation.

Trimming removed 0 bases at V and 5 bases at J, with 3 bases between. The V gene's germline CDR1 is LNHNV and CDR2 YYDKDF (reference sequence). The CDR3 totals 12 residues. TCR alpha and beta CDR3 regions were amplified from RNA using iRepertoire nested multiplex PCR. For one-step reverse transcription and amplification, roughly 100-400 ng of tissue mRNA or PBMC total RNA was used. TCRdb redid the calling of the multiplex PCR reads with MiXCR, one entry per CDR3 protein. The sample holds about 180,000 distinct CDR3 sequences, about 46% seen once. The receptor comes from a human donor with low-grade glioma or glioblastoma, undergoing nonglioma brain surgery, or in good health (not recorded which). The V and J genes are TRBV15 and TRBJ2-3; D not resolved. Sequenced input: glioma tissue, nonneoplastic brain tissue, or PBMCs (not recorded which). CDR3 sequence reads: CATSRDLDTQYF. The CDR3 nucleotides are TGTGCCACCAGCAGAGATCTAGATACGCAGTATTTT.